This T cell receptor beta chain was observed in a study of blood T cell repertoires in COVID-19. Study context: Samples came from the United States, Italy and Spain, spanning acute and convalescent COVID-19. Sample material is recorded as cDNA or gDNA derived from T cells, B-cell-depleted T cells, or PBMCs.

Per germline, CDR1 MNHEY and CDR2 SVGAGI. This CDR3 is 16 amino acids long. V lost 0 bases and J lost 5; bases outside the gene matches: 9. Authors' methods: Quantification of nucleated cells was approximated via reference gene primer amplification. The data were produced by immunoSEQ multiplex PCR, yet TCRdb's version contains in-frame clones alone and is incomplete. That table gives V, J and clone size, and the DNA gave D and trimming. The sample lists under 350,000 clones, around 88% occurring once. Sequencing used peripheral blood. This rearrangement joins TRBV6-5 to TRBJ2-5; 7 bases agree with TRBD2. This clonotype was sampled from a man in his forties or fifties with acute or convalescent COVID-19. The CDR3 coding sequence is TGTGCCAGCAGTTACTCTTCGGGGGGAATCGGGGAGACCCAGTACTTC. It codes for CASSYSSGGIGETQYF.